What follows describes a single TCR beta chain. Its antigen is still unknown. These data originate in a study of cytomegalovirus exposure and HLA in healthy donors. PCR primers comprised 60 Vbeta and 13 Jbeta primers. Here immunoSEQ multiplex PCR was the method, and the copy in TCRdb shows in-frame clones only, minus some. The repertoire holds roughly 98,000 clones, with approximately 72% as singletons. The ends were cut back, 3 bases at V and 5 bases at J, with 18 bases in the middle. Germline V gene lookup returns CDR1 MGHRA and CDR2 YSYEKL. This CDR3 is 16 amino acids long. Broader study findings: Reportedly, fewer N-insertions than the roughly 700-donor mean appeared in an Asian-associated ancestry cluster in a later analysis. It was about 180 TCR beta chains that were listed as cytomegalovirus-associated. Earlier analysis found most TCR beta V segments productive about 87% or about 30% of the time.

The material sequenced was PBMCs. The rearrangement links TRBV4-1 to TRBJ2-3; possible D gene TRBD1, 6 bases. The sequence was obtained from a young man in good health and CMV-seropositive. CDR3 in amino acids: CASSQVARGREDTQYF. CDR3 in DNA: TGCGCCAGCAGCCAGGTGGCCAGGGGTCGAGAAGATACGCAGTATTTT.